This note documents a single T cell receptor (beta chain) sequence. The record originates from a study of shared clonotypes between healthy human individuals. CD45RO-negative CD8 cells positively selected for CCR7 made up the naive population, which excluded terminally differentiated effector memory CD45RA+ cells. TCRdb's copy holds only in-frame clones and misses some; the assay was immunoSEQ multiplex PCR. This table holds roughly 570,000 clones, roughly 98% found once. Sequencing was done on a sample of naive CD8+ T cells sorted from blood. This sequence was found in a man aged 30 to 45 in good health.

Here the CDR3 DNA reads TGTGCCAGCAGCCCACGCGAGCTAGCGCCTTTTGATACGCAGTATTTT. The encoded protein is CASSPRELAPFDTQYF. The gene calls are TRBV7-8 and TRBJ2-3, with D perhaps TRBD2 (6 bases). CDR3 length: 16 amino acids. Germline V lookup: CDR1 SGHVS, CDR2 FQNEAQ. V gave up 5 bases and J gave up 6 bases, with 21 bases separating them.